This section outlines one TCR beta chain sequence together with its context. This sample stems from a study of glioma-infiltrating T cells after dendritic cell vaccination. Sequencing was performed with immunoSEQ multiplex PCR; in TCRdb, only in-frame clones are kept and a portion is missing. The sample lists about 92,000 clones; approximately 90% were seen once. CDR1 is SGHAT and CDR2 is FQNNGV in the germline V gene. This CDR3 is 15 amino acids long. Trimming removed 3 bases from V and 2 bases from J; junction bases left unmatched: 6. The chain has TRBV11-2 and TRBJ2-5; 7 bases line up with TRBD2. The TCR comes from a human donor with glioblastoma. The sequencing used blood, collected before dendritic cell vaccination. The CDR3 protein is CASSFRRGEQETQYF. The CDR3 bases are TGTGCCAGCAGCTTCCGACGGGGGGAACAAGAGACCCAGTACTTC.